Sequencing of this T cell receptor (beta chain) was carried out in a study of shared clonotypes between healthy human individuals. Study conclusions and caveats: Blood was the sole source, and tissue repertoires probably differ. A reduction in generation probabilities was seen for non-shared clonotypes relative to those shared by all four donors.

Researchers partitioned CD4+ cells into CD45RA+ naive and CD45RA-negative memory subsets. V was shortened by 0 bases and J by 7 bases, with 14 bases between the two germline ends. Germline loops: CDR1 SGHRS, CDR2 YFSETQ. The CDR3 is 15 amino acids. Libraries were prepared by immunoSEQ multiplex PCR; TCRdb keeps only in-frame clonotypes and omits some of them. The data show approximately 1.5 million clones, roughly 98% seen once. Of note for this clone: No antigen is known for it.

Sequenced: naive CD4+ T cells sorted from blood. Subset: CD45RA+ positively selected. The sequence came from a man younger than 40 in good health. The chain uses TRBV5-1 and TRBJ1-5; tentatively, D is TRBD1 (6 bases). The CDR3 DNA follows: TGCGCCAGCAGCTTGGGAACAGGGCCCAAGCAGCCCCAGCATTTT. Translated, it gives CASSLGTGPKQPQHF.